The sequence of this T cell receptor (beta chain) was determined in a study of memory B cells and T cells in multiple sclerosis. Broader study findings: Normalization was needed because clone-set size differences affected shared clonotype counts.

Some clones are missing from TCRdb's copy, which holds only in-frame ones; the method was immunoSEQ multiplex PCR. The data show under 50,000 clones, with over 70% seen just once and approximately 1.2% held by the top ten. Comments on this clone: Its antigen is unidentified.

After stimulus-free culture, autoproliferating CFSE-dim and non-proliferating CFSE-high T cells were sequenced separately. Replicate wells were pooled after more than 6 days of stimulus-free culture of some 50 million CFSE-labeled PBMCs. PBMCs were labeled with approximately 0.5 uM CFSE and cultured without exogenous stimuli. V lost 0 bases and J 0 bases, leaving 6 bases between the germline ends. This CDR3 is 14 amino acids long. Germline CDR1 and CDR2: SGHRS and YFSETQ. What was sequenced was PBMCs from blood kept in culture. The receptor was derived from a human donor with multiple sclerosis. This chain joins TRBV5-1 and TRBJ1-2; D gene unclear. The CDR3 region is CASSLGQSNYGYTF. The CDR3 coding sequence is TGCGCCAGCAGCTTGGGACAATCTAACTATGGCTACACCTTC.